This is a list of T cell receptor beta chains from one sample in a study of T cell clones after liver transplantation. Generated by immunoSEQ multiplex PCR, the TCRdb table keeps only in-frame clones and is missing some. The data show under 150,000 clones, 90% seen once. The source material was CD4+ T cells from blood, sampled 12 months after liver transplant. The receptors stem from a human patient who received a liver transplant. Some T cells here may be from the graft donor. Both conserved end residues are part of each CDR3. The D gene is left open where the match is weak. The size field is filled for only some rows; it gives once, few, many or a size class.

>NA|15|TRBJ2-3|TRBD2|TRBV27
CASSSGGFSTDTQYF
TGTGCCAGCAGTTCGGGGGGGTTCAGCACAGATACGCAGTATTTT
>NA|15|TRBJ2-7|TRBD2|TRBV28
CASSLGTSGRGEQYF
TGTGCCAGCAGTCTAGGGACTAGCGGGAGGGGGGAGCAGTACTTC
>NA|12|TRBJ2-7|TRBD2|TRBV7-7
CASSATGGEQYF
TGTGCCAGCAGCGCCACGGGAGGGGAGCAGTACTTC
>NA|12|TRBJ2-6|NA|TRBV28
CASGSGANVLTF
TGTGCCAGCGGCTCTGGGGCCAACGTCCTGACTTTC
>NA|11|TRBJ2-5|NA|TRBV20-1
CSASLAETQYF
TGCAGTGCTTCATTAGCAGAGACCCAGTACTTC
>NA|13|TRBJ2-7|NA|TRBV5-1
CASSLGLLNEQYF
TGCGCCAGCAGCTTGGGCCTCCTTAACGAGCAGTACTTC
>NA|15|TRBJ1-3|NA|TRBV6-6
CACLRGGDSGNTIYF
TGTGCCTGTCTGCGCGGAGGGGATTCAGGAAACACCATATATTTT
>NA|18|TRBJ2-6|TRBD1|TRBV7-2
CASRAMGQKKPGANVLTF
TGTGCCAGCAGGGCGATGGGACAGAAAAAGCCTGGGGCCAACGTCCTGACTTTC
>NA|15|TRBJ2-1|TRBD2|TRBV6-5
CASNPGLAAPNEQFF
TGTGCCAGCAACCCCGGACTAGCGGCGCCCAATGAGCAGTTCTTC
>once|15|TRBJ2-7|TRBD2|TRBV7-2
CASSSVPGGSYEQYF
TGTGCCAGCAGCTCGGTCCCGGGGGGCTCCTACGAGCAGTACTTC
>NA|15|TRBJ1-2|TRBD1|TRBV7-8
CASSLLRQGPYGYTF
TGTGCCAGCAGCTTACTAAGACAGGGACCGTATGGCTACACCTTC